This T cell receptor beta chain was documented in a study of cytomegalovirus exposure and HLA in healthy donors. Study outcomes and limitations: Accurate prediction of HLA-A and HLA-B alleles (for most subjects) was reportedly achieved from TCR beta sequences. Links to common viral pathogens appeared, in a later analysis, for several of the most significant clusters. The study put roughly 160 TCR beta chains on its list as cytomegalovirus-associated. Whilst most TCR sequences proved rare, a subset of public TCRs occurred across many donors.

For this clone: The antigen is unknown.

The CDR3 runs 16 residues. Use of 60 Vbeta and 13 Jbeta primers characterized the PCR. TCRdb's table, derived via immunoSEQ multiplex PCR, lists solely in-frame clones and lacks some. The table has under 200,000 clones, approximately 80% seen once. The chain combines TRBV21-1 with TRBJ1-5; the table's D gene call, TRBD1, was not cross checked with the DNA. TRBV21-1 is classified as a pseudogene. The clonotype was recovered from a woman between 45 and 60 years old in good health and CMV-seronegative. Sequencing input: PBMCs. DNA of the CDR3: TGTGCCAGCAGCAAAGACGAACAGAGCAGCAATCAGCCCCAGCATTTT. Protein sequence: CASSKDEQSSNQPQHF.